A selection of T cell receptor beta chains follows, all from one sample in a study of cytomegalovirus exposure and HLA in healthy donors. TCRdb keeps only in-frame clones here, not all; method: immunoSEQ multiplex PCR. The sample yields about 170,000 clones, 75% to 90% seen once. The sequencing sample was made of PBMCs. These receptors were obtained from a male donor in good health and CMV-seronegative. The conserved cysteine and the conserved F or W are not part of the CDR3 here.

V gene: TRBV2
J gene: TRBJ1-2
CDR3 protein: ASRDRANYGYT

V gene: TRBV7-9
J gene: TRBJ1-1
CDR3 protein: ASSLQGNTEAF

V gene: TRBV4-1
J gene: TRBJ1-1
CDR3 protein: ASSQYVQGVTEAF

V gene: TRBV5-1
J gene: TRBJ1-1
CDR3 protein: ASSFGTGGRDEAF

V gene: TRBV29-1
J gene: TRBJ1-4
CDR3 protein: SVEDGRGGDEKLF

V gene: TRBV18
J gene: TRBJ2-7
CDR3 protein: ASSIAGGFSYEQY

V gene: TRBV7-8
J gene: TRBJ2-7
CDR3 protein: ASSTDPVGAYEQY

V gene: TRBV6-5
J gene: TRBJ2-5
CDR3 protein: ASSYSLLETQY

V gene: TRBV18
J gene: TRBJ1-6
CDR3 protein: ASSPQEGSNSPLH

V gene: TRBV25-1
J gene: TRBJ1-1
CDR3 protein: ASSAGTPEAF

V gene: TRBV19
J gene: TRBJ2-3
CDR3 protein: ASSTGPGGLILDTQY